One sample yielded the 22 T cell receptor beta chains listed below, sequenced in a study of T cell repertoires in cytomegalovirus infection. TCRdb reprocessed the reads via MiXCR and lists one record per CDR3 protein. The sample lists 100,000 or so distinct CDR3 sequences, approximately 16% occurring once. Sequencing was carried out using PBMCs. The receptors shown here come from a human donor in good health (CMV status not recorded). Some clones in this sample may be carry-over from other donors' samples.

This chain links TRBV19 with TRBJ1-1, with a possible D match to TRBD1 (5 bases). CDR1 and CDR2 (germline): LNHDA, SQIVND (reference sequence). This CDR3 is built from 14 residues. V lost 5 bases and J 7 bases, leaving 17 bases between the germline ends. CDR3 nucleotide sequence: TGTGCCAGTAGTGGCCGGGACGGAGGCTTTGAAGCTTTCTTT. Translating it yields CASSGRDGGFEAFF.

This clonotype was seen ten or more times. The V gene is TRBV7-6, the J gene TRBJ2-2; 11 nucleotides agree with TRBD2. V lost 2 bases and J lost 2; bases outside the gene matches: 4. Germline assignment: CDR1 SGHVS and CDR2 FNYEAQ. The CDR3 covers 17 residues. The DNA of the CDR3 is TGTGCCAGCAGCTTACCTAGCGGGGGGCGAAACACCGGGGAGCTGTTTTTT. Translation gives CASSLPSGGRNTGELFF.

Ten or more counts support this clonotype. CDR3: CASSPWGRLTSGANVLTF. The CDR3 DNA follows: TGTGCCAGCAGTCCTTGGGGCAGGTTAACCTCTGGGGCCAACGTCCTGACTTTC. The V call is TRBV25-1, the J call TRBJ2-6; D is perhaps TRBD1 (5 bases). The CDR3 spans 18 residues. The V gene lost 5 bases and the J gene lost 0 bases, with 17 bases spanning the gap. CDR1 and CDR2 from the germline V gene are MGHDK and SYGVNS.

This clonotype was seen repeatedly, ten times or more. V is TRBV7-2 and J is TRBJ1-5; 7 nucleotides match TRBD1. CDR1 is SGHTA and CDR2 is FQGNSA in the germline V gene. The trim removed 1 base at V and 6 bases at J, leaving 6 bases unmatched. The CDR3 sequence is 15 residues long. CDR3 region: CASSLDRGFTQPQHF. The DNA of the CDR3 is TGTGCCAGCAGCTTAGACAGGGGTTTCACTCAGCCCCAGCATTTT.

This clonotype has at least ten counts. The V and J genes are TRBV28 and TRBJ2-7, with 9 bases fitting TRBD2. The CDR3 totals 14 residues. CDR1 is MDHEN, CDR2 SYDVKM, per germline. The junction had 5 bases not matched to a gene; V was cut back by 6 bases and J by 2 bases. In DNA form, the CDR3 reads TGTGCCAGCAGGGAAATAGCGGGGGCCTACGAGCAGTACTTC. It codes for CASREIAGAYEQYF.

This clonotype was counted many times. The V gene is TRBV7-2, the J gene TRBJ1-1; maybe TRBD1 (5 bases). V was shortened by 0 bases and J by 1 base, with 9 bases between the two germline ends. In germline, CDR1 is SGHTA, CDR2 FQGNSA. This CDR3 spans 15 amino acids. CDR3 residues: CASSLAGGRNTEAFF. For the CDR3, the DNA is TGTGCCAGCAGCTTAGCGGGGGGGAGGAACACTGAAGCTTTCTTT.

This clonotype was counted ten times or more. CDR3 in DNA: TGTGCCATCAGTGACAGCAAAAGCTCCTACAATGAGCAGTTCTTC. This encodes CAISDSKSSYNEQFF. The chain joins TRBV10-3 to TRBJ2-1; D is unresolved. With 3 bases removed from V and 0 bases from J, the gap between germline ends came to 9 bases. The CDR3 totals 15 residues. CDR1 is ENHRY, CDR2 SYGVKD, per germline.

The V and J genes are TRBV20-1 and TRBJ1-6; 11 nucleotides align to TRBD1. The germline gives CDR1 DFQATT, CDR2 SNEGSKA (reference sequence). J gave up 8 bases and V 2 bases, and 5 bases lay outside the gene matches. CDR3 length equals 15 residues. The CDR3 nucleotides are TGCAGTGCTAGATCGACGGGACAGGGGGATTCACCCCTCCACTTT. Its translation: CSARSTGQGDSPLHF.

This chain links TRBV19 with TRBJ1-1; the D is unclear. The CDR3 spans 13 residues. With 7 bases removed from V and 0 bases from J, the gap between germline ends came to 9 bases. Germline V gives CDR1 LNHDA, CDR2 SQIVND (reference sequence). As DNA, the CDR3 is TGTGCCAGTATCCCGCCAGTGAACACTGAAGCTTTCTTT. This gives the protein CASIPPVNTEAFF.

The chain has TRBV18 and TRBJ1-5; D unresolved. CDR1 is KGHSH, CDR2 LQKENI, per germline. The CDR3 loop spans 13 amino acids. The V end lost 6 bases, the J end lost 0 bases, and 6 bases lay between the germline ends. The CDR3 spells CASSEYSNQPQHF. CDR3 bases: TGTGCCAGCTCCGAATATAGCAATCAGCCCCAGCATTTT.

This clonotype was seen a few times. The V and J genes are TRBV2 and TRBJ1-6; possibly TRBD1 for D (5 bases). The CDR3 contains 13 residues. V lost 3 bases and J lost 10, with 10 bases in between. The germline V gene has CDR1 SNHLY and CDR2 FYNNEI. CDR3 loop: CASSEGPLSPLHF. Here the CDR3 DNA reads TGTGCCAGCAGTGAGGGGCCCTTATCACCCCTCCACTTT.

The gene calls are TRBV5-5 and TRBJ2-1; D unresolved. The CDR3 consists of 13 residues. The V and J ends lost 0 bases and 10 bases respectively, with 11 bases between them. Germline V CDR1 and CDR2: SGHKS, YYEKEE (reference sequence). The CDR3 loop reads CASSLVVGSEQFF. DNA for the CDR3: TGTGCCAGCAGCTTGGTTGTCGGTTCGGAGCAGTTCTTC.

The V gene is TRBV18, the J gene TRBJ1-1; 7 bases align to TRBD1. Trimming at V came to 3 bases and at J to 1 base, leaving 5 bases not matched to a gene. The CDR3 runs to 15 residues. Per germline, CDR1 KGHSH and CDR2 LQKENI. Here the CDR3 reads CASSPQGGSNTEAFF. The CDR3 DNA reads as TGTGCCAGCTCACCCCAGGGGGGTTCGAACACTGAAGCTTTCTTT. Full variable domain (rest looked up from reference TRBV18 and TRBJ1-1): NAGVMQNPRHLVRRRGQEARLRCSPMKGHSHVYWYRQLPEEGLKFMVYLQKENIIDESGMPKERFSAEFPKEGPSILRIQQVVRGDSAAYFCASSPQGGSNTEAFFGQGTRLTVV.

The sample holds a few counts of this clonotype. The chain carries TRBV7-3 and TRBJ2-1; possibly TRBD2 for D (5 bases). With 5 bases removed from V and 5 bases from J, the gap between germline ends came to 10 bases. CDR3 length: 13 residues. Germline V gene lookup returns CDR1 SGHTA and CDR2 FQGTGA. DNA for the CDR3: TGTGCCAGCAGCCCGGACTGGGACAATGAGCAGTTCTTC. It encodes CASSPDWDNEQFF.

The sample holds a few counts of this clonotype. This chain connects TRBV19 to TRBJ2-2; the D gene could be TRBD1 or TRBD2 (5 bases each). The CDR3 is 17 residues long. V lost 4 bases, J lost 4 bases, and 19 bases lay in between. Germline V gives CDR1 LNHDA, CDR2 SQIVND (reference sequence). CDR3 loop: CASSRRSSEGSTGELFF. The CDR3 DNA is TGTGCCAGTAGTAGACGGTCCTCCGAGGGGAGCACCGGGGAGCTGTTTTTT.

A note on this clonotype: The junction and the germline gene differ at one end; a read error may be behind it. This chain connects TRBV7-3 to TRBJ1-2; 11 bases map to TRBD1. The CDR3 has 15 amino acids. CDR1 SGHTA and CDR2 FQGTGA come from the germline V gene. CDR3 sequence reads: CASSQRTGGPYGYTF. DNA for the CDR3: TGTGCCAGCAGCCAGCGGACAGGGGGCCCCTATGGGTACACCTTC. Drawing the rest from reference TRBV7-3 and TRBJ1-2, the complete variable domain is GAGVSQTPSNKVTEKGKYVELRCDPISGHTALYWYRQSLGQGPEFLIYFQGTGAADDSGLPNDRFFAVRPEGSVSTLKIQRTERGDSAVYLCASSQRTGGPYGYTFGSGTRLTVV.

On this clonotype itself: A much larger clone differs from this one at a single base, so this may be a read error. The rearrangement links TRBV7-8 to TRBJ1-1; D not certain. The CDR3 spans 13 residues. Per germline, CDR1 SGHVS and CDR2 FQNEAQ. The CDR3 sequence is CDSSLPGRTEAFF. The CDR3 bases are TGTGACAGCAGCTTACCGGGTAGGACTGAAGCTTTCTTT. Drawing the rest from reference TRBV7-8 and TRBJ1-1, the complete variable domain is GAGVSQSPRYKVAKRGQDVALRCDPISGHVSLFWYQQALGQGPEFLTYFQNEAQLDKSGLPSDRFFAERPEGSVSTLKIQRTQQEDSAVYLCDSSLPGRTEAFFGQGTRLTVV.

This clonotype was counted ten times or more. The chain has TRBV7-2 and TRBJ2-7; TRBD1 might be the D (6 bases). The CDR3 length is 15 residues. CDR1 SGHTA and CDR2 FQGNSA come from the germline V gene. The germline V and J ends were trimmed by 1 base and 4 bases, with 14 bases remaining between them. CDR3 residues: CASSLGQGKGYEQYF. DNA of the CDR3: TGTGCCAGCAGCTTAGGGCAGGGGAAAGGGTACGAGCAGTACTTC.

This clonotype was detected only a few times. This chain connects TRBV3-1 to TRBJ1-2; 10 nucleotides match TRBD1. Germline loops: CDR1 LGHDT, CDR2 YNNKEL (reference sequence). The CDR3 is 16 residues long. J was trimmed by 4 bases and V by 0 bases; bases with no gene match: 5. The CDR3 protein is CASSQDTGTGAYGYTF. The CDR3 DNA sequence: TGTGCCAGCAGCCAAGATACCGGGACAGGGGCCTATGGCTACACCTTC. The entire variable domain, with the rest obtained from reference TRBV3-1 and TRBJ1-2, is as follows: DTAVSQTPKYLVTQMGNDKSIKCEQNLGHDTMYWYKQDSKKFLKIMFSYNNKELIINETVPNRFSPKSPDKAHLNLHINSLELGDSAVYFCASSQDTGTGAYGYTFGSGTRLTVV.

The rearrangement joins TRBV20-1 to TRBJ1-2, with D tentatively TRBD1 (6 bases). The V gene lost 3 bases and the J gene lost 7 bases, with 15 bases spanning the gap. The CDR3 is made up of 13 amino acids. Germline V gene lookup returns CDR1 DFQATT and CDR2 SNEGSKA (reference sequence). CDR3 coding DNA: TGCAGTGCTAGTATGGGAGGGGGTGCTGGCTACACCTTC. Translating it yields CSASMGGGAGYTF.

This clonotype was recorded at least ten times. The rearrangement uses TRBV2 and TRBJ2-5; possibly TRBD1 for D (5 bases). Germline V gene lookup returns CDR1 SNHLY and CDR2 FYNNEI. There are 13 residues in the CDR3. Trimming shortened V by 5 bases and J by 5 bases, and 12 bases separated the two germline ends. The CDR3 DNA reads TGTGCCAGCAGTCAGGGTCGGTACGAGACCCAGTACTTC. Translated, it gives CASSQGRYETQYF.

With respect to this clonotype: At one of its ends the junction is not consistent with the germline gene, which may arise from a read error. The rearrangement uses TRBV7-2 and TRBJ2-5; D perhaps matches TRBD2 (6 bases). This CDR3 has 15 amino acids. CDR1 SGHTA and CDR2 FQGNSA come from the germline V gene. The chain's CDR3 is CASSPGLLYRETQCF. The CDR3 bases are TGTGCCAGCAGCCCGGGACTGCTGTACCGAGAGACCCAGTGCTTC.